Following are 27 T cell receptor beta chains from one sample sequenced in a study of T cells in Graves' hyperthyroidism and ophthalmopathy. RNA transcripts provided the source from which TCR beta CDR3 regions were amplified. The TCR CDR3 first-round RT-PCR relied on the HTBI primer set. TCRdb reprocessed the multiplex PCR reads with MiXCR, giving one entry per CDR3 protein. Of some 370,000 distinct CDR3 sequences in the sample, more than 13% are singletons; the top ten hold 25% to 30%. Sequencing was performed on blood. Receptors originate from a man aged 45 to 65 with Graves' ophthalmopathy.

This clonotype was seen ten or more times. This rearrangement joins TRBV30 to TRBJ1-1; D gene unclear. This CDR3 is 15 amino acids long. The germline V gene has CDR1 GTSNPN and CDR2 SVGIG (reference sequence). The V gene lost 2 bases and the J gene lost 4 bases, with 17 bases spanning the gap. In nucleotides, the CDR3 is TGTGCCTGGAGTCCAAGACTGAGGCCGAGCACTGAAGCTTTCTTT. Translated: CAWSPRLRPSTEAFF.

This clonotype showed up many times. V is TRBV5-1 and J is TRBJ2-3; unclear D gene. The CDR3 is 14 amino acids. The germline CDR1 and CDR2 sequences are SGHRS and YFSETQ. Deletions cut 6 bases from V and 0 bases from J, with 11 bases between. CDR3 nucleotide sequence: TGCGCCAGCAATGAGGCCAGTAGCACAGATACGCAGTATTTT. This codes for CASNEASSTDTQYF.

This clonotype was picked up many times. This chain connects TRBV2 to TRBJ2-2, with 7 bases fitting TRBD1. Trimming removed 8 bases from V and 3 bases from J; junction bases left unmatched: 3. The germline V gene encodes CDR1 SNHLY and CDR2 FYNNEI. This CDR3 spans 13 amino acids. The CDR3 here is CASGDRDTGELFF. CDR3 nucleotides: TGTGCCAGCGGAGACAGGGACACCGGGGAGCTGTTTTTT.

This clonotype was seen at least ten times. The gene calls are TRBV20-1 and TRBJ2-7, with a weak D call TRBD2 (6 bases). Trimming left V 6 bases short and J 5 bases short, with 14 bases between. From germline, CDR1 is DFQATT and CDR2 SNEGSKA (reference sequence). This CDR3 comprises 12 residues. In DNA, the CDR3 is TGCAGTGCGCAGACTAGTAGCCACGAGCAGTACTTC. This sequence encodes CSAQTSSHEQYF.

Ten or more counts support this clonotype. The rearrangement uses TRBV29-1 and TRBJ1-1; a weak D match, TRBD1 (5 bases). The CDR3 contains 14 residues. V dropped 1 base and J dropped 4 bases, with 13 bases sitting between them. Germline loops: CDR1 SQVTM, CDR2 ANQGSEA. The chain's CDR3 is CSVEVMGEGTEAFF. The CDR3 DNA reads as TGCAGCGTTGAAGTTATGGGGGAAGGCACTGAAGCTTTCTTT.

This clonotype came up many times. The V call is TRBV20-1, the J call TRBJ2-1, with a possible D match to TRBD1 (6 bases). The CDR3 length is 13 residues. V was clipped by 2 bases and J by 4 bases, with 9 bases between them. Germline CDR1 reads DFQATT; CDR2 reads SNEGSKA (reference sequence). The CDR3 DNA follows: TGCAGTGCTAGAATCAGGGGTTACAATGAGCAGTTCTTC. This encodes CSARIRGYNEQFF.

This clonotype has at least ten counts. The rearrangement uses TRBV28 and TRBJ2-7; tentative D call: TRBD1 (5 bases). This CDR3 is built from 14 residues. V lost 6 bases to trimming and J lost 7 bases, with 19 bases between them. Looked up from germline, CDR1 is MDHEN and CDR2 is SYDVKM. In nucleotides, the CDR3 is TGTGCCAGCAGACCCAGCAGGGTGTTAGGTGAGCAGTACTTC. Its protein is CASRPSRVLGEQYF. Combining the CDR3 with reference TRBV28 and TRBJ2-7 gives the whole variable domain DVKVTQSSRYLVKRTGEKVFLECVQDMDHENMFWYRQDPGLGLRLIYFSYDVKMKEKGDIPEGYSVSREKKERFSLILESASTNQTSMYLCASRPSRVLGEQYFGPGTRLTVT.

The chain combines TRBV29-1 with TRBJ1-4; 7 nucleotides agree with TRBD1. The CDR3 extends over 16 amino acids. V shed 4 bases, J shed 8 bases, and the junction held 16 bases outside the gene matches. Germline CDR1 and CDR2: SQVTM and ANQGSEA. The CDR3 bases are TGCAGCGTTGGTGACAGGGACAGTCCGATTGGGGAAAAACTGTTTTTT. Its protein product is CSVGDRDSPIGEKLFF.

This clonotype was detected ten times or more. The chain joins TRBV20-1 to TRBJ1-1; D is perhaps TRBD1 (6 bases). Germline CDR1 is DFQATT and CDR2 is SNEGSKA (reference sequence). The CDR3 totals 14 residues. The V end lost 5 bases, the J end lost 1 base, and 14 bases lay between the germline ends. The CDR3 is CSAEMGGANTEAFF. The CDR3 DNA is TGCAGTGCTGAGATGGGGGGCGCGAACACTGAAGCTTTCTTT.

This clonotype has at least ten counts. This chain connects TRBV11-2 to TRBJ2-5; either TRBD1 or TRBD2 may supply D (5 bases each). V lost 2 bases, J lost 6 bases, and 13 bases lay in between. Germline assignment: CDR1 SGHAT and CDR2 FQNNGV. The CDR3 loop spans 14 amino acids. The CDR3 here is CASSLMGVEQTQYF. The DNA for the CDR3 is TGTGCCAGCAGCTTAATGGGGGTAGAGCAGACCCAGTACTTC.

This rearrangement joins TRBV27 to TRBJ2-5, with 10 bases fitting TRBD1. The length of the CDR3 is 13 residues. V shed 9 bases and J 4 bases; nucleotides not matched to a gene: 5. Germline-derived CDR1 and CDR2 are MNHEY and SMNVEV (reference sequence). The CDR3, as DNA: TGTGCCAGGGCAAGGGACAGGGGAGAGACCCAGTACTTC. It encodes CARARDRGETQYF.

The rearrangement links TRBV9 to TRBJ2-7; TRBD1 is a possible D gene (7 bases). V shed 4 bases and J shed 2 bases, with 13 bases lying between them. The CDR3 is 14 residues long. CDR1 is SGDLS, CDR2 YYNGEE, per germline. The CDR3 sequence is CASSRQGGTYEQYF. CDR3 DNA sequence: TGTGCCAGCAGCCGACAGGGCGGGACCTACGAGCAGTACTTC.

V gene TRBV7-9 combines with J gene TRBJ2-7; D not resolved. The CDR3 has 14 amino acids. Looked up from germline, CDR1 is SEHNR and CDR2 is FQNEAQ (reference sequence). V was cut by 5 bases and J by 3 bases, with 14 bases left in between. CDR3 residues: CASSLGKAGYEQYF. The CDR3 bases are TGTGCCAGCAGCCTAGGCAAGGCTGGCTACGAGCAGTACTTC.

This clonotype was found many times. V usage is TRBV12-3 or TRBV12-4 and J usage is TRBJ1-1; perhaps TRBD1 as D (6 bases). The CDR3 covers 14 residues. V dropped 6 bases and J dropped 0 bases, with 11 bases sitting between them. The CDR3 loop is CASSSGQMNTEAFF. The DNA of the CDR3 is TGTGCCAGCAGCTCCGGACAGATGAACACTGAAGCTTTCTTT.

In the case of this clonotype: A much more abundant neighbour one base away suggests this may be a read error. The chain recombines TRBV27 with TRBJ2-1; D ambiguous. Trimming stripped 0 bases from V and 1 base from J, with 7 bases between. CDR1 and CDR2 from the germline V gene are MNHEY and SMNVEV (reference sequence). This CDR3 is 15 amino acids long. The CDR3 spells CASSLSTRSYNEQFF. CDR3 in DNA: TGTGCCAGCAGTTTATCTACAAGATCCTACAATGAGCAGTTCTTC.

The chain is built from TRBV9 and TRBJ2-7; 8 bases fit TRBD1. This CDR3 is built from 14 residues. V shed 3 bases and J 3 bases; nucleotides not matched to a gene: 5. CDR1 is SGDLS, CDR2 YYNGEE, per germline. CDR3 nucleotides: TGTGCCAGCAGCGGTCAGGGGGCTGGCTACGAGCAGTACTTC. Residues: CASSGQGAGYEQYF.

The chain carries TRBV12-3 or TRBV12-4 and TRBJ2-1; 8 bases fit TRBD2. V shed 6 bases and J 0 bases; nucleotides not matched to a gene: 7. The CDR3 runs 16 residues. The CDR3 region is CASRESGSGSYNEQFF. For the CDR3, the DNA is TGTGCCAGCAGGGAAAGCGGGAGTGGCTCCTACAATGAGCAGTTCTTC.

This clonotype was recorded at least ten times. The chain carries TRBV11-2 and TRBJ2-7, with 7 bases matching TRBD1. CDR3 length equals 15 residues. V gave up 5 bases and J gave up 1 base; unmatched junction bases: 8. Germline loops: CDR1 SGHAT, CDR2 FQNNGV. For the CDR3, the DNA is TGTGCCAGCAGCCCAATGACAGGGAAATCCTACGAGCAGTACTTC. It yields the protein CASSPMTGKSYEQYF.

This rearrangement joins TRBV18 to TRBJ1-6, with a weak D call TRBD1 (5 bases). Germline V gene sequence: CDR1 KGHSH, CDR2 LQKENI. The ends were cut back, 3 bases at V and 5 bases at J, with 11 bases in the middle. This CDR3 contains 15 residues. DNA of the CDR3: TGTGCCAGCTCACCTCTTCAGGGAAATAATTCACCCCTCCACTTT. This sequence encodes CASSPLQGNNSPLHF.

This clonotype has just a few counts. The chain has TRBV30 and TRBJ2-3; no reliable D call. V lost 4 bases and J lost 1, with 12 bases in between. Germline lookup yields CDR1 GTSNPN and CDR2 SVGIG (reference sequence). The CDR3 extends over 14 amino acids. CDR3 region: CAWTRKTGTDTQYF. DNA for the CDR3: TGTGCCTGGACTCGCAAGACGGGCACAGATACGCAGTATTTT.

The J gene is TRBJ2-3, the V gene TRBV7-9; D is undetermined. Trimming removed 7 bases from V and 3 bases from J, with 8 bases in between. The CDR3 loop spans 12 amino acids. The germline gives CDR1 SEHNR, CDR2 FQNEAQ (reference sequence). The CDR3 is CASNSATDTQYF. CDR3 nucleotides: TGTGCCAGCAATTCAGCTACAGATACGCAGTATTTT.

This clonotype was counted only a few times. This rearrangement joins TRBV29-1 to TRBJ1-5; tentative D call: TRBD1 (6 bases). The CDR3 length is 13 residues. Trimming removed 6 bases at V and 4 bases at J, with 13 bases between. Per the germline V gene, CDR1 is SQVTM and CDR2 is ANQGSEA. CDR3: CSVRQVENQPQHF. The DNA of the CDR3 is TGCAGCGTCAGACAGGTGGAAAATCAGCCCCAGCATTTT.

The CDR3 protein is CSASRVGQPQHF. For the CDR3, the DNA is TGCAGTGCTAGTAGGGTCGGTCAGCCCCAGCATTTT. The chain is built from TRBV20-1 and TRBJ1-5; D not certain. This CDR3 region has 12 residues. The germline gives CDR1 DFQATT, CDR2 SNEGSKA (reference sequence). Trimming removed 3 bases from V and 6 bases from J, with 9 bases in between.

This clonotype was counted at least ten times. The V and J genes are TRBV28 and TRBJ2-7; D uncertain. Trimming took 4 bases from V and 3 from J, leaving 7 bases between them. Germline V gene sequence: CDR1 MDHEN, CDR2 SYDVKM. The CDR3 sequence is 12 residues long. The chain's CDR3 is CASSSEIYEQYF. The CDR3 nucleotides are TGTGCCAGCAGTTCGGAGATCTACGAGCAGTACTTC.

There are many counts of this clonotype. This chain links TRBV6-1 with TRBJ2-3, with D possibly being TRBD2 (5 bases). The CDR3 covers 15 residues. V shed 4 bases and J shed 4 bases, with 15 bases lying between them. Looked up from germline, CDR1 is MNHNS and CDR2 is SASEGT. The CDR3 DNA reads as TGTGCCAGCAGTGGAGGGCACCAAGGGCCAGATACGCAGTATTTT. Its translation: CASSGGHQGPDTQYF.

This clonotype came up many times. V is TRBV27 and J is TRBJ2-1; perhaps TRBD2 as D (6 bases). The CDR3 extends over 14 amino acids. Germline V gene data show CDR1 as MNHEY and CDR2 as SMNVEV (reference sequence). The V end was cut by 5 bases, the J end by 7 bases, with 15 bases between. The CDR3 here is CASSAVGGINEQFF. The CDR3, as DNA: TGTGCCAGCAGTGCGGTAGGCGGGATTAATGAGCAGTTCTTC.

The chain combines TRBV20-1 with TRBJ2-1, with TRBD2 matching over 11 bases. Germline assignment: CDR1 DFQATT and CDR2 SNEGSKA (reference sequence). The CDR3 covers 13 residues. Trimming at V came to 3 bases and at J to 8 bases, leaving 3 bases not matched to a gene. The CDR3 sequence: CSASSGGGDEQFF. The CDR3 region has the DNA TGCAGTGCTAGTAGCGGGGGGGGGGATGAGCAGTTCTTC.